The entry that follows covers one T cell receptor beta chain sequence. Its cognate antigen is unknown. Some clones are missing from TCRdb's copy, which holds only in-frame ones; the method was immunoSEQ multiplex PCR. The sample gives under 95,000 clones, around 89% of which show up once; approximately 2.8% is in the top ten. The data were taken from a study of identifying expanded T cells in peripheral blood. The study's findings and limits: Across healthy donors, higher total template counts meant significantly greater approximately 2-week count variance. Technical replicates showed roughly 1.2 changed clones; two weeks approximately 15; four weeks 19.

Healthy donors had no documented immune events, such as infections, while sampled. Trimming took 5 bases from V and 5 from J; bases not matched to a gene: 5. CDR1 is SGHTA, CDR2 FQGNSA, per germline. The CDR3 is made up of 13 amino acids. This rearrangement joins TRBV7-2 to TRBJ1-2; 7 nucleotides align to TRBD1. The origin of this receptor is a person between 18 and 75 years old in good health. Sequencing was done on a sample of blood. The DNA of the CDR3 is TGTGCCAGCAGCCTCGACAGGGATTATGGCTACACCTTC. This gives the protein CASSLDRDYGYTF.